The 18 T cell receptor beta chains below all came from one sample that was sequenced in a study of radiotherapy plus CTLA-4 blockade in lung cancer. Clones were read by immunoSEQ multiplex PCR, and TCRdb kept only the in-frame ones, dropping some. Found here are 75,000 to 100,000 clones, around 88% of them singletons; the top ten hold more than 4.5%. This sample comprised peripheral blood, obtained from a patient treated with radiotherapy plus ipilimumab. These receptor sequences come from a human donor with non-small cell lung cancer that progressed on radiotherapy plus ipilimumab.

J is TRBJ1-5 and V is TRBV27; D possibly corresponds to TRBD1 (6 bases). Germline CDR1 reads MNHEY; CDR2 reads SMNVEV (reference sequence). This CDR3 is built from 13 residues. V lost 2 bases and J lost 7, with 9 bases in between. CDR3 region: CASSLGQWQPQHF. The CDR3 DNA sequence: TGTGCCAGCAGTTTAGGACAGTGGCAGCCCCAGCATTTT.

This CDR3 is CASIPPGADTQYF. For the CDR3, the DNA is TGTGCCAGCATCCCCCCAGGGGCAGATACGCAGTATTTT. The chain employs TRBV6-5 and TRBJ2-3, with D maybe TRBD1 (6 bases). The CDR3 consists of 13 residues. Germline V gene lookup returns CDR1 MNHEY and CDR2 SVGAGI. Trimming removed 7 bases from V and 4 bases from J, with 12 bases in between.

This chain uses TRBV7-2 with TRBJ2-2; no clear D. Between the trimmed V and J ends, which lost 3 bases and 9 bases, there was a span of 5 bases. This CDR3 comprises 11 residues. CDR1 and CDR2 (germline): SGHTA, FQGNSA. The CDR3 sequence is CASSFLRELFF. The CDR3 DNA follows: TGTGCCAGCAGCTTTTTGAGGGAGCTGTTTTTT. The full variable domain, its missing parts supplied by reference TRBV7-2 and TRBJ2-2, is GAGVSQSPSNKVTEKGKDVELRCDPISGHTALYWYRQSLGQGLEFLIYFQGNSAPDKSGLPSDRFSAERTGGSVSTLTIQRTQQEDSAVYLCASSFLRELFFGEGSRLTVL.

The V and J genes are TRBV6-5 and TRBJ1-5; TRBD1 agrees at 8 bases. CDR3 length: 14 residues. Trimming at V came to 5 bases and at J to 2 bases, leaving 2 bases not matched to a gene. Germline CDR1 reads MNHEY; CDR2 reads SVGAGI. The CDR3 is CASSGTGGNQPQHF. The CDR3 region has the DNA TGTGCCAGCAGTGGGACAGGTGGCAATCAGCCCCAGCATTTT.

The chain joins TRBV5-4 to TRBJ2-1; 14 nucleotides align to TRBD2. Trimming took 2 bases from V and 7 from J; bases not matched to a gene: 8. Per the germline V gene, CDR1 is SGHNT and CDR2 is YYREEE (reference sequence). This CDR3 has 17 residues. The CDR3 region has the DNA TGTGCCAGCAGCTTCGGACTAGCGGGAGGCGGTCTGAATGAGCAGTTCTTC. Translated, it gives CASSFGLAGGGLNEQFF.

The CDR3 sequence: CASSLGLGQGGATEAFF. CDR3 nucleotide sequence: TGTGCCAGCAGCTTGGGACTAGGACAGGGGGGCGCTACTGAAGCTTTCTTT. The J gene is TRBJ1-1, the V gene TRBV5-4; 10 positions agree with TRBD1. V dropped 0 bases and J dropped 5; count of bases not matched to a gene: 10. Germline CDR1 and CDR2: SGHNT and YYREEE (reference sequence). The CDR3 totals 17 residues.

The CDR3 nucleotides read TGTGCCTGGAGTGTAAGCGGTGATACGCAGTATTTT. This gives the protein CAWSVSGDTQYF. The chain recombines TRBV30 with TRBJ2-3; tentative D call: TRBD2 (5 bases). CDR3 length: 12 residues. V dropped 0 bases and J dropped 6 bases, with 7 bases sitting between them. Per the germline V gene, CDR1 is GTSNPN and CDR2 is SVGIG (reference sequence).

This chain links TRBV6-1 with TRBJ2-6; no clear D. Germline loops: CDR1 MNHNS, CDR2 SASEGT. This CDR3 region has 14 residues. V lost 6 bases and J 1 base, leaving 7 bases between the germline ends. CDR3 DNA sequence: TGTGCCAGCAGCCTTATATCTGGGGCCAACGTCCTGACTTTC. Its protein is CASSLISGANVLTF.

The rearrangement uses TRBV5-1 and TRBJ2-3; 7 bases match TRBD2. CDR3 length: 16 amino acids. Germline lookup yields CDR1 SGHRS and CDR2 YFSETQ. V dropped 0 bases and J dropped 3; count of bases not matched to a gene: 7. CDR3 sequence (DNA): TGCGCCAGCAGCTTGGAGGCGGGAGCGAGGACAGATACGCAGTATTTT. Residues: CASSLEAGARTDTQYF.

The rearrangement links TRBV10-2 to TRBJ2-7, with TRBD2 as a possible D gene (6 bases). The germline V and J ends were trimmed by 2 bases and 3 bases, with 14 bases remaining between them. This CDR3 comprises 15 residues. Per the germline V gene, CDR1 is WSHSY and CDR2 is SAAADI. In nucleotides, the CDR3 is TGCGCCAGCAGTGAGGCTATTGGTAGCGGCTACGAGCAGTACTTC. Residues: CASSEAIGSGYEQYF.

V usage is TRBV25-1 and J usage is TRBJ1-2; D remains unclear. The CDR3 loop spans 16 amino acids. V lost 1 base and J lost 5, with 17 bases in between. Germline CDR1 reads MGHDK; CDR2 reads SYGVNS. CDR3 sequence: CASSEFDLSGLYGYTF. CDR3 nucleotides: TGTGCCAGCAGTGAATTTGACTTATCGGGTCTGTATGGCTACACCTTC.

This rearrangement joins TRBV5-4 to TRBJ2-1; D may match TRBD1 or TRBD2 (5 bases each). The CDR3 totals 14 residues. CDR1 SGHNT and CDR2 YYREEE come from the germline V gene (reference sequence). V was pared by 3 bases and J by 6 bases, with 13 bases between. The CDR3 DNA reads as TGTGCCAGCAGCTCTCTGAATGGGGGCAATGAGCAGTTCTTC. This codes for CASSSLNGGNEQFF.

The rearrangement joins TRBV7-8 to TRBJ2-3; 9 bases align to TRBD2. The germline CDR1 and CDR2 sequences are SGHVS and FQNEAQ. The CDR3 length is 16 residues. Trimming removed 4 bases from V and 4 bases from J; junction bases left unmatched: 9. The CDR3 DNA is TGTGCCAGCAGCTCTTCTAGCGGGAAAGAGTCAGATACGCAGTATTTT. Amino acid sequence: CASSSSSGKESDTQYF.

The CDR3 DNA reads as TGCGCCAGCAGCTTGGCGGACTACCGCGAGCAGTTCTTC. Translating it yields CASSLADYREQFF. J is TRBJ2-1 and V is TRBV5-1; a weak D match, TRBD2 (6 bases). The CDR3 contains 13 residues. CDR1 SGHRS and CDR2 YFSETQ come from the germline V gene. Deletions cut 0 bases from V and 10 bases from J, with 11 bases between.

The chain combines TRBV2 with TRBJ1-4, with 7 bases aligning to TRBD1. This CDR3 spans 14 amino acids. Germline CDR1 reads SNHLY; CDR2 reads FYNNEI. V trimming: 11 bases; J trimming: 5 bases; junction bases outside the gene matches: 11. The CDR3 DNA reads as TGTGCCCAAACGCGGGGACAGAGGAATGAAAAACTGTTTTTT. Translated, it gives CAQTRGQRNEKLFF.

The chain recombines TRBV5-1 with TRBJ2-3; 12 nucleotides agree with TRBD2. The V and J ends lost 4 bases and 4 bases, in that order; junction bases with no gene match: 7. Germline V gene sequence: CDR1 SGHRS, CDR2 YFSETQ. This CDR3 spans 16 amino acids. The CDR3 reads CASSRTSGTPPDTQYF. As DNA, the CDR3 is TGCGCCAGCAGCAGGACTAGCGGGACACCACCAGATACGCAGTATTTT.

The V call is TRBV27, the J call TRBJ2-3; perhaps TRBD1 as D (6 bases). V was cut by 5 bases and J by 1 base, with 19 bases left in between. Germline CDR1 and CDR2: MNHEY and SMNVEV (reference sequence). The CDR3 covers 17 residues. The CDR3 reads CASSPIEVSGGTDTQYF. The CDR3 nucleotides are TGTGCCAGCAGTCCCATAGAGGTCTCAGGGGGCACAGATACGCAGTATTTT.

CDR3 loop: CASSPYQISGVTEAFF. CDR3 coding DNA: TGTGCCAGCTCACCATATCAGATTTCGGGGGTGACTGAAGCTTTCTTT. The genes are TRBV18 and TRBJ1-1, with D possibly TRBD1 on 5 matching bases. This CDR3 is 16 amino acids long. The germline gives CDR1 KGHSH, CDR2 LQKENI. Trimming pared 2 bases from V and 5 bases from J, leaving 18 bases between. Full variable domain (missing parts from reference TRBV18 and TRBJ1-1): NAGVMQNPRHLVRRRGQEARLRCSPMKGHSHVYWYRQLPEEGLKFMVYLQKENIIDESGMPKERFSAEFPKEGPSILRIQQVVRGDSAAYFCASSPYQISGVTEAFFGQGTRLTVV.